Below are 32 T cell receptor beta chains sequenced from a single sample in a study of T cells in Graves' hyperthyroidism and ophthalmopathy. RNA transcripts yielded amplified TCR beta CDR3 regions. With the HTBI primer set, the TCR CDR3 went through a first round of RT-PCR. TCRdb reprocessed the multiplex PCR reads via MiXCR and lists one record per CDR3 protein. The table shows more than 350,000 distinct CDR3 sequences, with 15% occurring only once. Input material: blood. Every receptor here comes from a young woman with Graves' hyperthyroidism.

This clonotype was detected a few times. The chain links TRBV20-1 to TRBJ2-7; D not resolved. The CDR3 totals 11 residues. The V gene lost 8 bases and the J gene lost 9 bases, with 17 bases spanning the gap. Germline V lookup: CDR1 DFQATT, CDR2 SNEGSKA (reference sequence). The CDR3 sequence is CSYLFNPGQYF. CDR3 nucleotides: TGCAGTTATTTGTTCAACCCCGGGCAGTACTTC.

In this sample, this clonotype turned up a few times. The rearrangement links TRBV5-6 to TRBJ1-5; 8 bases map to TRBD1. With 3 bases clipped from V and 0 bases from J, the junction kept 8 bases outside the gene matches. The CDR3 is 17 residues long. Germline lookup yields CDR1 SGHDT and CDR2 YYEEEE. The CDR3 coding sequence is TGTGCCAGCAGCTCAACCAGGGGGCAGGGTAGCAATCAGCCCCAGCATTTT. Amino acids: CASSSTRGQGSNQPQHF.

CDR3 DNA: TGTGCCAGCAGTTCTGGGGGACTAGCGGGAGGTTTCAATGAGCAGTTCTTC. Amino acid sequence: CASSSGGLAGGFNEQFF. This chain links TRBV6-1 with TRBJ2-1; 15 bases match TRBD2. The CDR3 length is 17 residues. V was pared by 5 bases and J by 6 bases, with 8 bases of the junction left unmatched. Germline V gives CDR1 MNHNS, CDR2 SASEGT.

This clonotype was found many times. CDR3 region: CASSPGTSGSYEQFF. The DNA of the CDR3 is TGTGCCAGCAGCCCCGGGACTAGCGGGAGCTATGAGCAGTTCTTC. V is TRBV18 and J is TRBJ2-1; 14 nucleotides match TRBD2. The V and J ends lost 8 bases and 8 bases, in that order; junction bases with no gene match: 8. Germline V lookup: CDR1 KGHSH, CDR2 LQKENI. This CDR3 is built from 15 residues.

This clonotype was picked up many times. The chain recombines TRBV5-8 with TRBJ1-2; TRBD1 matches at 10 bases. This CDR3 region has 14 residues. The germline gives CDR1 SGHTS, CDR2 YDEGEE. The ends lost 4 bases at V and 8 bases at J; junction bases unmatched: 8. CDR3 residues: CASSADRGIRGYTF. Here the CDR3 DNA reads TGTGCCAGCAGCGCGGACAGGGGGATTCGGGGCTACACCTTC.

In regard to this clonotype: At one of its ends the junction is not consistent with the germline gene, which may arise from a read error. CDR3 residues: CASSERLSGPSYSEQFF. The DNA of the CDR3 is TGCGCCAGCAGTGAGAGATTATCGGGACCTTCCTACAGTGAGCAGTTCTTC. The rearrangement uses TRBV10-2 and TRBJ2-1; D may match TRBD1 or TRBD2 (5 bases each). Germline V gene lookup returns CDR1 WSHSY and CDR2 SAAADI. The CDR3 has 17 amino acids.

In this sample, this clonotype turned up many times. The V and J genes are TRBV7-3 and TRBJ2-7, with 7 bases that match TRBD1. CDR1 and CDR2 (germline): SGHTA, FQGTGA. The length of the CDR3 is 14 residues. J was trimmed by 5 bases and V by 4 bases; bases with no gene match: 8. This chain's CDR3 is CASSSMGQTNEQYF. Here the CDR3 DNA reads TGTGCCAGCAGCTCGATGGGACAGACTAACGAGCAGTACTTC.

This clonotype was seen at least ten times. The V call is TRBV10-3, the J call TRBJ2-7; 9 bases match TRBD2. Germline V CDR1 and CDR2: ENHRY, SYGVKD. V trimming: 0 bases; J trimming: 5 bases; junction bases outside the gene matches: 11. This CDR3 has 17 residues. CDR3: CAISESAGGALRNEQYF. The DNA for the CDR3 is TGTGCCATCAGTGAGTCGGCGGGGGGGGCCCTTAGGAACGAGCAGTACTTC.

As regards this clonotype: A much more abundant neighbour one base away suggests this may be a read error. The chain is built from TRBV5-1 and TRBJ2-7; 7 nucleotides align to TRBD1. The DNA end lines up better with TRBJ2-1; the J call may be wrong. The CDR3 has 15 amino acids. Germline CDR1 reads SGHRS; CDR2 reads YFSETQ. DNA of the CDR3: TGCGCCAGCAGCGTCGACAGGGTACCTTCCTACGAGCAGTTCTTC. Protein sequence: CASSVDRVPSYEQFF.

Many counts were recorded for this clonotype. This rearrangement joins TRBV11-3 to TRBJ1-1; no definite D call. Germline V CDR1 and CDR2: SGHNT, YENEEA. The CDR3 consists of 14 residues. V was clipped by 7 bases and J by 0 bases, with 12 bases between them. The CDR3 spells CASINTDLNTEAFF. For the CDR3, the DNA is TGTGCCAGCATCAACACGGACTTGAACACTGAAGCTTTCTTT. The whole variable domain, filled in from reference TRBV11-3 and TRBJ1-1, reads EAGVVQSPRYKIIEKKQPVAFWCNPISGHNTLYWYLQNLGQGPELLIRYENEEAVDDSQLPKDRFSAERLKGVDSTLKIQPAELGDSAVYLCASINTDLNTEAFFGQGTRLTVV.

CDR3 sequence reads: CASSPDLRTNNEQFF. The DNA of the CDR3 is TGTGCCAGCAGCCCCGACTTGAGGACCAACAATGAGCAGTTCTTC. The gene calls are TRBV2 and TRBJ2-1, with D unclear. The CDR3 is 15 amino acids. Germline V gene lookup returns CDR1 SNHLY and CDR2 FYNNEI. With 6 bases removed from V and 5 bases from J, the gap between germline ends came to 17 bases.

The chain recombines TRBV28 with TRBJ2-1, with 9 bases lining up with TRBD2. Trimming removed 3 bases from V and 4 bases from J; junction bases left unmatched: 13. Per germline, CDR1 MDHEN and CDR2 SYDVKM. The CDR3 contains 18 residues. Here the CDR3 DNA reads TGTGCCAGCAGTTTGAGTCCAGCGGGAGGCCTGGGTTACAATGAGCAGTTCTTC. Its protein product is CASSLSPAGGLGYNEQFF. Using reference TRBV28 and TRBJ2-1 for the parts outside the CDR3, the full variable domain is DVKVTQSSRYLVKRTGEKVFLECVQDMDHENMFWYRQDPGLGLRLIYFSYDVKMKEKGDIPEGYSVSREKKERFSLILESASTNQTSMYLCASSLSPAGGLGYNEQFFGPGTRLTVL.

V gene TRBV7-2 combines with J gene TRBJ1-6, with D maybe TRBD1 (5 bases). From germline, CDR1 is SGHTA and CDR2 FQGNSA. Trimming removed 1 base from V and 15 bases from J, with 10 bases in between. This CDR3 is 12 amino acids long. Here the CDR3 reads CASSLDRLFLHF. DNA for the CDR3: TGTGCCAGCAGCTTAGACAGGCTCTTCCTCCACTTT.

This clonotype was counted at least ten times. The chain employs TRBV28 and TRBJ2-1, with TRBD2 identical over 7 bases. V lost 1 base, J lost 6 bases, and 6 bases stayed unmatched. Germline CDR1 reads MDHEN; CDR2 reads SYDVKM. This CDR3 has 15 amino acids. As DNA, the CDR3 is TGTGCCAGCAGTTTATTCCCGGCGGGAGTCAATGAGCAGTTCTTC. Its translation: CASSLFPAGVNEQFF.

This clonotype was seen many times. V is TRBV10-3 and J is TRBJ2-1, with 11 bases fitting TRBD2. Germline V gives CDR1 ENHRY, CDR2 SYGVKD. The CDR3 spans 14 residues. The trim removed 11 bases at V and 7 bases at J, leaving 10 bases unmatched. The CDR3 DNA sequence: TGTGCCGTGGGACCGGGACTAGCGGTGAATGAGCAGTTCTTC. Translated: CAVGPGLAVNEQFF.

This clonotype showed up many times. V and J are TRBV5-1 and TRBJ1-1; unclear D gene. The V end lost 4 bases, the J end lost 0 bases, and 10 bases lay between the germline ends. Germline V gives CDR1 SGHRS, CDR2 YFSETQ. The CDR3 is made up of 14 amino acids. This CDR3 reads CASSDERVNTEAFF. The CDR3 nucleotides are TGCGCCAGCAGCGACGAACGGGTGAACACTGAAGCTTTCTTT.

V gene TRBV2 combines with J gene TRBJ1-2; 7 bases are a match to TRBD1. Per the germline V gene, CDR1 is SNHLY and CDR2 is FYNNEI. This CDR3 is built from 15 residues. J gave up 4 bases and V 4 bases, and 9 bases lay outside the gene matches. The CDR3 coding sequence is TGTGCCAGCAGTGTGCCCACCGGGACAGCCTATGGCTACACCTTC. Protein product: CASSVPTGTAYGYTF.

In its sample, this clonotype was seen many times. This sequence joins TRBV28 and TRBJ2-7; the D gene is possibly TRBD2 (6 bases). Trimming pared 5 bases from V and 0 bases from J, leaving 14 bases between. CDR1 is MDHEN and CDR2 is SYDVKM in the germline V gene. The CDR3 consists of 15 residues. The CDR3 DNA reads TGTGCCAGCAGTGGGTGGGACGGGGGCTCCTACGAGCAGTACTTC. It codes for CASSGWDGGSYEQYF.

The chain recombines TRBV30 with TRBJ1-6; tentatively, D is TRBD1 (6 bases). There are 12 residues in the CDR3. The V and J ends lost 2 bases and 10 bases respectively, with 9 bases between them. In germline, CDR1 is GTSNPN, CDR2 SVGIG (reference sequence). CDR3 in amino acids: CAWSRGGSPLHF. The CDR3 nucleotides are TGTGCCTGGAGTAGGGGGGGGTCACCCCTCCACTTT.

The sample holds many counts of this clonotype. The rearrangement uses TRBV27 and TRBJ1-1; a possible D gene is TRBD1 (6 bases). Per germline, CDR1 MNHEY and CDR2 SMNVEV (reference sequence). Trimming took off 2 bases at V and 10 bases at J, with 11 bases between the two ends. This CDR3 contains 12 residues. CDR3 protein: CASSLPRGVAFF. In DNA, the CDR3 is TGTGCCAGCAGTTTACCGAGGGGGGTAGCTTTCTTT.

This clonotype showed up many times. The chain couples TRBV7-3 to TRBJ2-7; TRBD2 aligns across 10 bases. Germline CDR1 reads SGHTA; CDR2 reads FQGTGA. This CDR3 is 13 amino acids long. V trimming: 3 bases; J trimming: 9 bases; junction bases outside the gene matches: 5. In nucleotides, the CDR3 is TGTGCCAGCAGCTTCGAACTAGCGGGATGGCAGTACTTC. This encodes CASSFELAGWQYF.

The chain's CDR3 is CAWTGGTGREKLFF. DNA for the CDR3: TGTGCCTGGACAGGGGGCACGGGGCGCGAAAAACTGTTTTTT. The chain recombines TRBV30 with TRBJ1-4; 8 bases fit TRBD1. Germline V gene data show CDR1 as GTSNPN and CDR2 as SVGIG (reference sequence). The CDR3 contains 14 residues. Germline trimming cut 4 bases from V and 8 bases from J; bases unmatched to any gene: 9. The whole variable domain, remainder taken from reference TRBV30 and TRBJ1-4, is SQTIHQWPATLVQPVGSPLSLECTVEGTSNPNLYWYRQAAGRGLQLLFYSVGIGQISSEVPQNLSASRPQDRQFILSSKKLLLSDSGFYLCAWTGGTGREKLFFGSGTQLSVL.

Many counts were recorded for this clonotype. The chain combines TRBV11-2 with TRBJ2-5; no clear D. Trimming removed 4 bases from V and 0 bases from J, with 12 bases in between. The CDR3 covers 15 residues. Per germline, CDR1 SGHAT and CDR2 FQNNGV. The CDR3 here is CASSSPNSYQETQYF. The CDR3, as DNA: TGTGCCAGCAGCTCCCCCAATAGTTACCAAGAGACCCAGTACTTC.

On this clonotype: A clone one base away is much larger, so this may be a read error. The chain has TRBV9 and TRBJ2-1; 7 positions match TRBD2. CDR3 length: 18 amino acids. The ends lost 4 bases at V and 6 bases at J; junction bases unmatched: 19. CDR1 is SGDLS and CDR2 is YYNGEE in the germline V gene. CDR3 in amino acids: CASSSLSGGVVPGNEQFF. The CDR3 DNA sequence: TGTGCCAGCAGCTCCCTATCGGGGGGAGTGGTCCCCGGCAATGAGCAGTTCTTC.

The chain links TRBV6-1 to TRBJ1-6; possibly TRBD1 for D (6 bases). Trimming removed 8 bases from V and 4 bases from J, with 15 bases in between. CDR3 length: 15 amino acids. The V gene's germline CDR1 is MNHNS and CDR2 SASEGT. The chain's CDR3 is CASGGRTIYNSPLHF. The CDR3 nucleotides read TGTGCCAGCGGGGGCCGGACGATTTATAATTCACCCCTCCACTTT.

This clonotype showed up many times. This chain uses TRBV7-9 with TRBJ2-7, with 11 bases identical to TRBD2. In germline, CDR1 is SEHNR, CDR2 FQNEAQ (reference sequence). V was clipped by 0 bases and J by 7 bases; unmatched bases: 5. This CDR3 has 15 amino acids. CDR3 sequence reads: CASSLATSGRKEQYF. CDR3 nucleotides: TGTGCCAGCAGCTTAGCTACTAGCGGGAGAAAGGAGCAGTACTTC.

This clonotype was detected many times. This chain connects TRBV9 to TRBJ2-5; either TRBD1 or TRBD2 may supply D (5 bases each). CDR3 length: 16 residues. CDR1 and CDR2 from the germline V gene are SGDLS and YYNGEE. The V gene lost 5 bases and the J gene lost 1 base, with 18 bases spanning the gap. CDR3 region: CASSLLGRGGQETQYF. The CDR3 DNA sequence: TGTGCCAGCAGTCTCCTCGGACGGGGCGGCCAAGAGACCCAGTACTTC.

The genes are TRBV19 and TRBJ1-5; weak D call: TRBD1 (5 bases). Trimming pared 7 bases from V and 7 bases from J, leaving 14 bases between. Germline assignment: CDR1 LNHDA and CDR2 SQIVND (reference sequence). The CDR3 spans 13 residues. Here the CDR3 reads CASNGGGLQPQHF. CDR3 bases: TGTGCCAGTAACGGTGGGGGTTTACAGCCCCAGCATTTT. The entire variable domain, with the rest obtained from reference TRBV19 and TRBJ1-5, is as follows: DGGITQSPKYLFRKEGQNVTLSCEQNLNHDAMYWYRQDPGQGLRLIYYSQIVNDFQKGDIAEGYSVSREKKESFPLTVTSAQKNPTAFYLCASNGGGLQPQHFGDGTRLSIL.

The chain links TRBV24-1 to TRBJ1-2, with TRBD1 identical over 10 bases. Per germline, CDR1 KGHDR and CDR2 SFDVKD. The CDR3 runs 14 residues. The J segment lost 6 bases and the V segment lost 4 bases, leaving 4 bases of the junction unmatched. Here the CDR3 reads CATSDRTGGNGYTF. As DNA, the CDR3 is TGTGCCACCAGTGACAGGACAGGGGGAAATGGCTACACCTTC.

Only one count was recorded for this clonotype. This may come from a read error, since a much larger clone is one base off. The chain employs TRBV5-1 and TRBJ2-3; no reliable D call. The CDR3 covers 15 residues. The V end was cut by 0 bases, the J end by 1 base, with 9 bases between. Germline assignment: CDR1 SGHRS and CDR2 YFSETQ. The CDR3 is CASSLAIGGTDTQYF. The CDR3 DNA sequence: TGCGCCAGCAGCTTGGCGATAGGTGGCACAGATACGCAGTATTTT.

In this sample, this clonotype turned up many times. This chain joins TRBV28 and TRBJ2-3; 8 bases match TRBD1. The J segment lost 2 bases and the V segment lost 5 bases, leaving 9 bases of the junction unmatched. This CDR3 is built from 16 residues. The germline V gene encodes CDR1 MDHEN and CDR2 SYDVKM. CDR3 coding DNA: TGTGCCAGCAGTCTAACCGGGACAGGAGACACAGATACGCAGTATTTT. This translates into CASSLTGTGDTDTQYF.

In its sample, this clonotype was seen many times. The chain has TRBV30 and TRBJ2-1; 8 bases agree with TRBD2. Germline lookup yields CDR1 GTSNPN and CDR2 SVGIG (reference sequence). The CDR3 is made up of 15 amino acids. The J segment lost 7 bases and the V segment lost 3 bases, leaving 11 bases of the junction unmatched. Here the CDR3 DNA reads TGTGCCTGGAGCGCACCGAGCGGGAGAAATAATGAGCAGTTCTTC. This gives the protein CAWSAPSGRNNEQFF. The variable domain in full, with the rest retrieved from reference TRBV30 and TRBJ2-1, is SQTIHQWPATLVQPVGSPLSLECTVEGTSNPNLYWYRQAAGRGLQLLFYSVGIGQISSEVPQNLSASRPQDRQFILSSKKLLLSDSGFYLCAWSAPSGRNNEQFFGPGTRLTVL.